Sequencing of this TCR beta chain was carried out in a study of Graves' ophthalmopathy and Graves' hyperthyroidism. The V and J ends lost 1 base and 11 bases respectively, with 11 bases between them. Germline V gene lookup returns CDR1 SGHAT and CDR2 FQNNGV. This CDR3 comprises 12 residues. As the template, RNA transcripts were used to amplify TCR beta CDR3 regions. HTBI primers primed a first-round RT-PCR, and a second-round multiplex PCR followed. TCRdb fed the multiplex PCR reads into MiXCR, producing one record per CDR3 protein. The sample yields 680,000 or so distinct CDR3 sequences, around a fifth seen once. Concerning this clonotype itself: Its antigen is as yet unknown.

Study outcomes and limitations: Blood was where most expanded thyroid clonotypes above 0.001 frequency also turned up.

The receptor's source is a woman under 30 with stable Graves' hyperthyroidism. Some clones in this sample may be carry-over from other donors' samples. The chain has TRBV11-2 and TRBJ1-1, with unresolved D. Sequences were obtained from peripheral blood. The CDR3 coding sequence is TGTGCCAGCAGCTTAGGATCTGCGTTGGCTTTCTTT. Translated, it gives CASSLGSALAFF.